This T cell receptor (beta chain) was sequenced during a study of spatial heterogeneity in lung cancer. TCRdb re-derived calls from the 5' RACE reads in MiXCR, one entry per CDR3 protein. The table lists approximately 92,000 distinct CDR3 sequences, about 12% of them singletons. This CDR3 contains 13 residues. V shed 1 base and J shed 3 bases, with 6 bases lying between them. Germline CDR1 is LGHDT and CDR2 is YNNKEL (reference sequence). The sample's time point: sample taken at primary tumor resection. Sequencing covered unsorted whole RNA taken from tumor, nontumor lung or frozen PBMC. The chain links TRBV3-1 to TRBJ2-5; D call uncertain. This clonotype was sampled from a male donor with early-stage non-small cell lung cancer. The material sequenced was PBMCs, taken at surgery. Here the CDR3 reads CASSQVRKETQYF. CDR3 in DNA: TGTGCCAGCAGCCAAGTTCGCAAAGAGACCCAGTACTTC.